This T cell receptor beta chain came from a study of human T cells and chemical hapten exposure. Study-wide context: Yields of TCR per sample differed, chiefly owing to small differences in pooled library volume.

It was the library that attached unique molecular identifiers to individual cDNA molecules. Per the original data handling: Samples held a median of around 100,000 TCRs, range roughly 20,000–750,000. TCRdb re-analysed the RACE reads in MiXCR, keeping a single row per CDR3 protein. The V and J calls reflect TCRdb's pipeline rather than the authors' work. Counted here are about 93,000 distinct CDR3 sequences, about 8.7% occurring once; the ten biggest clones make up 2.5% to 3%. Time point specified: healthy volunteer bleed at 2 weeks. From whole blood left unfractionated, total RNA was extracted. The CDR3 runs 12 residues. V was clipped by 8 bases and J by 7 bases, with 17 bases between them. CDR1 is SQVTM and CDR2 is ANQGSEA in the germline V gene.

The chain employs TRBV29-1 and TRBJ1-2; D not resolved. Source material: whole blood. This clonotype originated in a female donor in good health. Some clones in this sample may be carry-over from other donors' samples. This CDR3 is CSISFSGFGYTF. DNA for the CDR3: TGCAGCATTTCGTTCAGTGGTTTTGGCTACACCTTC.